This T cell receptor (beta chain) emerged from a study of cytomegalovirus exposure and HLA in healthy donors. About this clone itself: Its antigen remains unidentified.

The PCR used 60 Vbeta and 13 Jbeta primers. TCRdb's table, derived via immunoSEQ multiplex PCR, lists solely in-frame clones and lacks some. The sample has 90,000 to 140,000 clones; about four fifths are singletons. The CDR3 runs 13 residues. Trimming at V came to 6 bases and at J to 9 bases, leaving 2 bases not matched to a gene. Germline values: CDR1 MDHEN, CDR2 SYDVKM. Findings of the study overall: It was shown in a later analysis that HLA-associated TCR beta chains were more clonally expanded than other, equally common chains. Among TCR beta chains, those listed as cytomegalovirus-associated numbered some 170.

V is TRBV28 and J is TRBJ2-1; 13 nucleotides agree with TRBD2. Sequenced sample: PBMCs. The receptor's source is a man aged 35-49 years in good health and CMV-seronegative. The CDR3 bases are TGTGCCAGCAGACTAGCGGGGGGGGTTGAGCAGTTCTTC. Its protein product is CASRLAGGVEQFF.